These 31 T cell receptor beta chains came from one sample sequenced in a study of tissue T cells after allogeneic stem cell transplantation. Using immunoSEQ multiplex PCR, the repertoire was profiled, and TCRdb retains in-frame clones only, with some absent. The sample contains just over 20,000 clones, almost 70% of which appear only once. Material for sequencing was blood. These receptors all stem from a female BALB/c mouse in good health. For this strain, the MHC haplotype corresponds to H2-d.

As regards this clone: Mouse gene names apply. The missing CDR3 end, 1 residue past where the read stops, is filled in from the germline J gene. The sample contains more than one DNA sequence encoding this CDR3. This chain joins TRBV5 and TRBJ1-3; the D gene is possibly TRBD1 (6 bases). Trimming shortened V by 0 bases and J by 2 bases, and 8 bases separated the two germline ends. This CDR3 spans 15 amino acids. Germline loops: CDR1 LGHNA, CDR2 YNLKQL (reference sequence). CDR3 sequence reads: CASSQDRGPGNTLYF. CDR3 bases read: TGTGCCAGCAGCCAAGACAGGGGACCTGGAAATACGCTCTAT.

This clone was counted between two and nine times. Mouse gene names and germline throughout. Read data end 1 residue before the CDR3 end; the end is taken from the germline J gene. The chain joins TRBV13-2 to TRBJ2-7, with 9 bases matching TRBD1. Germline V gene sequence: CDR1 NNHNN, CDR2 SYGAGS (reference sequence). The junction had 6 bases not matched to a gene; V was cut back by 2 bases and J by 6 bases. This CDR3 has 14 residues. The CDR3 DNA, read in part, is TGTGCCAGCGGTGAAGGGACAGGGTATTTTGAACAGTAC. Translating it yields CASGEGTGYFEQY. The CDR3, in full, reads CASGEGTGYFEQYF.

In the case of this clone: Here the gene names and germline are mouse. Read sequence stops 1 residue before the CDR3 end, and the germline J gene provides the missing end. J is TRBJ2-1 and V is TRBV13-2, with TRBD2 matching over 11 bases. V lost 8 bases and J lost 6; bases outside the gene matches: 7. The germline gives CDR1 NNHNN, CDR2 SYGAGS (reference sequence). This CDR3 region has 14 residues. The part of the CDR3 DNA that was read is TGTGCCAGTTTACTGGGGGGGCGCGGTGCTGAGCAGTTC. Translation: CASLLGGRGAEQF. The whole CDR3 reads CASLLGGRGAEQFF.

Remarks on this clone: These gene names are mouse names. The sequence runs out 1 residue before the end of the CDR3; the remainder is reconstructed from the germline J gene. The chain carries TRBV13-3 and TRBJ2-7; 9 bases are a match to TRBD1. The ends lost 1 base at V and 7 bases at J; junction bases unmatched: 3. Per germline, CDR1 NNHDY and CDR2 SYVADS. CDR3 length equals 13 residues. CDR3 sequence reads: CASSDNRGLEQYF. The covered CDR3 bases are TGTGCCAGCAGTGATAACAGGGGGCTGGAACAGTAC.

With respect to this clone: All gene names here are mouse names. The read falls 1 residue short of the CDR3 end, and the missing part is taken from the germline J gene. The sample holds other DNA sequences that translate to the same CDR3. The chain joins TRBV13-2 to TRBJ2-1, with TRBD2 matching over 12 bases. This CDR3 spans 15 amino acids. In germline, CDR1 is NNHNN, CDR2 SYGAGS (reference sequence). The V and J ends lost 2 bases and 7 bases, in that order; junction bases with no gene match: 4. The DNA read from the CDR3 is TGTGCCAGCGGTGAGACTGGGGGGGCGGGGGCTGAGCAGTTC. This encodes CASGETGGAGAEQF. The whole CDR3 sequence reads CASGETGGAGAEQFF.

About this clone itself: The gene symbols are mouse symbols. Coverage ceases 1 residue before the CDR3 finishes, and the germline J gene fills in the end. The rearrangement links TRBV31 to TRBJ1-3, with D possibly matching TRBD1 (6 bases). This CDR3 comprises 12 residues. Deletions cut 8 bases from V and 0 bases from J, with 8 bases between. Germline CDR1 and CDR2: GKSSPN and SITVG. Partial CDR3 DNA: TGTGCCCGGGACAATTCTGGAAATACGCTCTAT. Protein: CARDNSGNTLY. The complete CDR3 sequence is CARDNSGNTLYF.

To note about this clone: Gene names and germline refer to mouse. The sequence runs out 1 residue before the end of the CDR3; the remainder is reconstructed from the germline J gene. V is TRBV13-3 and J is TRBJ1-4, with D hard to call. Germline loops: CDR1 NNHDY, CDR2 SYVADS. The CDR3 loop spans 14 amino acids. The ends were cut back, 0 bases at V and 2 bases at J, with 5 bases in the middle. CDR3 bases read: TGTGCCAGCAGTGATGCACAGTCCAACGAAAGATTATTT. Amino acids: CASSDAQSNERLF. The CDR3 in full is CASSDAQSNERLFF.

This clone has more than one count but fewer than ten. Germline and genes: mouse. Sequencing ends 1 residue short of the CDR3 end; the germline J gene provides the rest. The chain recombines TRBV5 with TRBJ2-7; 8 nucleotides agree with TRBD2. V shed 0 bases and J 1 base; nucleotides not matched to a gene: 2. The CDR3 is 15 amino acids. Germline CDR1 reads LGHNA; CDR2 reads YNLKQL (reference sequence). The sequenced part of the CDR3 DNA is TGTGCCAGCAGCCAAGATGGGGGGGAGTCCTATGAACAGTAC. It encodes CASSQDGGESYEQY. The whole CDR3 protein is CASSQDGGESYEQYF.

As regards this clone: The gene names here belong to mouse. The read gets to within 1 residue of the CDR3 end, and the germline J gene fills in the rest. This chain connects TRBV31 to TRBJ1-5, with unresolved D. Trimming shortened V by 0 bases and J by 0 bases, and 9 bases separated the two germline ends. CDR1 and CDR2 from the germline V gene are GKSSPN and SITVG. This CDR3 contains 15 residues. Here the CDR3 reads CAWSLVSYNNQAPLF. The sequenced part of the CDR3 DNA is TGTGCCTGGAGTCTAGTCAGCTATAACAACCAGGCTCCGCTT.

Note on this clone: Mouse germline and gene names are used. The CDR3 spells CASGRQGGAETLYF. The sequenced part of the CDR3 DNA is TGTGCCAGCGGCCGACAGGGGGGTGCAGAAACGCTGTAT. The J gene is TRBJ2-3, the V gene TRBV13-2; 9 bases are shared with TRBD1. The CDR3 extends 1 residue past the end of the read, so its final part is completed from the germline J gene. There are 14 residues in the CDR3. The V and J ends lost 5 bases and 1 base, in that order; junction bases with no gene match: 2. Germline-derived CDR1 and CDR2 are NNHNN and SYGAGS (reference sequence).

In this sample, this clone turned up a few times. Gene names and germline refer to mouse. Coverage ceases 1 residue before the CDR3 finishes, and the germline J gene fills in the end. The chain employs TRBV2 and TRBJ1-3; TRBD1 matches 8 bases. The germline V gene has CDR1 LGHNA and CDR2 YSYQKL. V gave up 0 bases and J gave up 2 bases; unmatched junction bases: 3. CDR3 length equals 16 residues. The part of the CDR3 DNA that was read is TGTGCCAGCAGCCAAGATCGGACAGGGCCTGGAAATACGCTCTAT. Its translation is CASSQDRTGPGNTLY. The entire CDR3 is CASSQDRTGPGNTLYF.

Of note for this clone: These gene names are mouse names. This chain's CDR3 is CASSVINTGQLYF. The CDR3 DNA, read in part, is TGTGCTAGCAGTGTGATAAACACCGGGCAGCTCTAC. The chain recombines TRBV17 with TRBJ2-2; D is unresolved. The read terminates 1 residue ahead of where the CDR3 ends, so the germline J gene completes it. The CDR3 sequence is 13 residues long. Germline V gene data show CDR1 as MNHDT and CDR2 as YYDKIL. V shed 5 bases and J shed 1 base, with 5 bases lying between them.

Remarks on this clone: Germline and genes here are mouse. The read stops 1 residue short of the end of the CDR3; the missing end is completed from the germline J gene. This chain uses TRBV24 with TRBJ1-3, with a weak D call TRBD1 (6 bases). The germline V gene has CDR1 KGHTA and CDR2 FRNEEI. Trimming stripped 4 bases from V and 0 bases from J, with 7 bases between. CDR3 size: 14 residues. CDR3 DNA (partial): TGTGCCAGCAGTCCGGACAGTTCTGGAAATACGCTCTAT. The encoded protein is CASSPDSSGNTLY. The full CDR3 is CASSPDSSGNTLYF.

Comments on this clone: Genes and germline are mouse. Read data end 1 residue before the CDR3 end; the end is taken from the germline J gene. V is TRBV4 and J is TRBJ1-3, with TRBD1 identical over 7 bases. Germline trimming cut 5 bases from V and 0 bases from J; bases unmatched to any gene: 7. The CDR3 runs to 16 residues. Germline V gives CDR1 LGHDT, CDR2 YNNKQL (reference sequence). Incomplete CDR3 DNA: TGTGCCAGCAGCCCTCCAGGGGGGAATTCTGGAAATACGCTCTAT. This sequence encodes CASSPPGGNSGNTLY. From start to end, the CDR3 is CASSPPGGNSGNTLYF.

Notes on this clone: Mouse germline and gene names are used. CDR3 DNA (partial): TGTGCCAGCAGTATGAGGGCGAAGGGCCAAGACACCCAGTAC. It encodes CASSMRAKGQDTQY. The CDR3 in its entirety is CASSMRAKGQDTQYF. The rearrangement links TRBV19 to TRBJ2-5; D not certain. The observed sequence ends 1 residue before the CDR3 terminus, with the missing tail filled in from the germline J gene. The CDR3 is made up of 15 amino acids. Germline V gene data show CDR1 as FNHDT and CDR2 as SITEND (reference sequence). V was shortened by 2 bases and J by 2 bases, with 12 bases between the two germline ends. The full variable domain, in which reference TRBV19 and TRBJ2-5 provide the parts outside the CDR3, is GGIITQTPKFLIGQEGQKLTLKCQQNFNHDTMYWYRQDSGKGLRLIYYSITENDLQKGDLSEGYDASREKKSSFSLTVTSAQKNEMAVFLCASSMRAKGQDTQYFGPGTRLLVL.

As regards this clone: Mouse gene names and germline throughout. CDR3 in amino acids: CASADSAETLYF. Partial CDR3 DNA: TGTGCCAGCGCGGACAGTGCAGAAACGCTGTAT. The gene calls are TRBV13-2 and TRBJ2-3, with D hard to call. The missing CDR3 end, 1 residue past where the read stops, is filled in from the germline J gene. Between the trimmed V and J ends, which lost 6 bases and 0 bases, there was a span of 5 bases. Germline lookup yields CDR1 NNHNN and CDR2 SYGAGS (reference sequence). The CDR3 spans 12 residues.

This clone was recorded a few times. The genes and germline here are from mouse. The missing CDR3 end, 1 residue past where the read stops, is filled in from the germline J gene. The chain is built from TRBV19 and TRBJ1-1, with a tentative D call TRBD1 (5 bases). Germline CDR1 and CDR2: FNHDT and SITEND (reference sequence). The CDR3 is 13 residues long. V was trimmed by 3 bases and J by 0 bases, leaving 6 bases between them. This CDR3 reads CASSTGQNTEVFF. The sequenced CDR3 bases are TGTGCCAGCAGTACGGGACAGAACACAGAAGTCTTC.

This clone was counted only a few times. Gene and germline names: mouse. Read data end 1 residue before the CDR3 end; the end is taken from the germline J gene. This sequence joins TRBV4 and TRBJ2-7; 8 bases agree with TRBD2. From germline, CDR1 is LGHDT and CDR2 YNNKQL (reference sequence). The CDR3 loop spans 14 amino acids. V was pared by 4 bases and J by 3 bases, with 5 bases of the junction left unmatched. The CDR3 DNA, read in part, is TGTGCCAGCAGCTTTGACTGGGGCCTCTATGAACAGTAC. This encodes CASSFDWGLYEQY. The full-length CDR3 reads as CASSFDWGLYEQYF.

The sample holds a few counts of this clone. Genes and germline come from the mouse. The DNA ends 1 residue before the CDR3 does, and the rest of the CDR3 is filled in from the germline J gene. This chain links TRBV1 with TRBJ1-5; D is ambiguous. Trimming left V 2 bases short and J 1 base short, with 3 bases between. This CDR3 region has 13 residues. The germline V gene encodes CDR1 NSQYPW and CDR2 LRSPGD (reference sequence). The CDR3 sequence: CTCSAFNNQAPLF. The sequenced CDR3 bases are TGCACCTGCAGTGCATTCAACAACCAGGCTCCGCTT.

This clone was seen a handful of times. Gene names follow the mouse nomenclature. The CDR3 is cut off 1 residue early in the read; its end comes from the germline J gene. The V and J genes are TRBV20 and TRBJ2-2, with no clear D. V lost 0 bases to trimming and J lost 0 bases, with 5 bases between them. Germline V gene lookup returns CDR1 GFQATS and CDR2 STVNSAI. The CDR3 contains 14 residues. The CDR3 DNA, read in part, is TGTGGTGCTAGGGATAGAACAAACACCGGGCAGCTCTAC. Protein sequence: CGARDRTNTGQLY. The entire CDR3 protein is CGARDRTNTGQLYF.

Comment on this clone: Germline and genes: mouse. With the read ending 1 residue before the CDR3 end, the germline J gene is used to fill in that end. The V gene is TRBV5, the J gene TRBJ2-5; 8 bases fit TRBD1. The V segment lost 4 bases and the J segment 6 bases; nucleotides outside the gene matches: 3. Germline loops: CDR1 LGHNA, CDR2 YNLKQL (reference sequence). This CDR3 contains 13 residues. CDR3 loop: CASSRQGRDTQYF. The covered CDR3 bases are TGTGCCAGCAGCCGACAGGGGAGGGACACCCAGTAC.

Note on this clone: All gene names here are mouse names. The read is 1 residue too short to cover the CDR3 end, so that end is filled in from the germline J gene. The V call is TRBV31, the J call TRBJ2-3, with TRBD2 identical over 7 bases. After removal of 0 bases from V and 0 bases from J, the junction contained 6 bases not matched to a gene. The germline CDR1 and CDR2 sequences are GKSSPN and SITVG. This CDR3 has 16 residues. The CDR3 reads CAWSLLGGSSAETLYF. The DNA read from the CDR3 is TGTGCCTGGAGTCTATTGGGGGGATCTAGTGCAGAAACGCTGTAT.

As to this clone: Each gene name is a mouse one. Read data end 1 residue before the CDR3 end; the end is taken from the germline J gene. V is TRBV13-3 and J is TRBJ2-7; D not certain. This CDR3 is 13 amino acids long. Germline assignment: CDR1 NNHDY and CDR2 SYVADS. Trimming took 1 base from V and 2 from J, leaving 7 bases between them. Partial CDR3 DNA: TGTGCCAGCAGTGATCACAAAACCTATGAACAGTAC. It yields the protein CASSDHKTYEQY. The full CDR3 sequence reads CASSDHKTYEQYF.

Regarding this clone: The gene names here belong to mouse. Read sequence stops 1 residue before the CDR3 end, and the germline J gene provides the missing end. The chain recombines TRBV13-2 with TRBJ1-2; 11 bases are shared with TRBD1. Germline lookup yields CDR1 NNHNN and CDR2 SYGAGS (reference sequence). V lost 4 bases to trimming and J lost 8 bases; unmatched junction nucleotides: 4. The CDR3 is made up of 13 amino acids. CDR3 DNA (partial): TGTGCCAGCGGTTTAGGACAGGGGGCAGACTACACC. As protein: CASGLGQGADYT. The CDR3 in full is CASGLGQGADYTF.

On this clone itself: The gene names given are mouse names. The read ends 1 residue early relative to the CDR3; the germline J gene fills the gap. This chain joins TRBV13-1 and TRBJ1-3, with TRBD1 as a possible D gene (5 bases). This CDR3 spans 14 amino acids. From germline, CDR1 is NSHNY and CDR2 SYGAGN. V lost 0 bases, J lost 1 base, and 5 bases lay in between. Incomplete CDR3 DNA: TGTGCCAGCAGTGATGGGGGGTCTGGAAATACGCTCTAT. It specifies CASSDGGSGNTLY. The CDR3 in its entirety is CASSDGGSGNTLYF.

Comment on this clone: Any gene name here is a mouse gene name. The DNA ends 1 residue before the CDR3 does, and the rest of the CDR3 is filled in from the germline J gene. The chain couples TRBV13-2 to TRBJ2-5; D call uncertain. Germline assignment: CDR1 NNHNN and CDR2 SYGAGS (reference sequence). V lost 0 bases and J 0 bases, leaving 5 bases between the germline ends. The CDR3 covers 14 residues. The sequenced part of the CDR3 DNA is TGTGCCAGCGGTGATGCAATTAACCAAGACACCCAGTAC. It yields the protein CASGDAINQDTQY. The whole CDR3 reads CASGDAINQDTQYF.

Of note for this clone: The genes and germline here are from mouse. The read halts 1 residue ahead of the CDR3 end, with the missing end drawn from the germline J gene. The genes are TRBV4 and TRBJ2-5; 13 bases line up with TRBD2. Germline CDR1 reads LGHDT; CDR2 reads YNNKQL (reference sequence). J was trimmed by 6 bases and V by 4 bases; bases with no gene match: 4. The CDR3 contains 15 residues. The CDR3 spells CASSLRTGGADTQYF. The part of the CDR3 DNA that was read is TGTGCCAGCAGCTTGAGGACTGGGGGGGCCGACACCCAGTAC.

In this sample, this clone turned up a few times. Mouse gene names and germline throughout. The sequence runs out 1 residue before the end of the CDR3; the remainder is reconstructed from the germline J gene. V gene TRBV2 combines with J gene TRBJ2-7; 8 nucleotides align to TRBD2. Germline CDR1 and CDR2: LGHNA and YSYQKL. V trimming: 0 bases; J trimming: 5 bases; junction bases outside the gene matches: 0. There are 13 residues in the CDR3. The CDR3 bases that were read are TGTGCCAGCAGCCAAGACTGGGGGGATGAACAGTAC. Translation: CASSQDWGDEQY. The entire CDR3 protein reads CASSQDWGDEQYF.

With regard to this clone: Mouse germline and gene names are used. The DNA ends 1 residue before the CDR3 does, and the rest of the CDR3 is filled in from the germline J gene. The rearrangement links TRBV1 to TRBJ2-7; TRBD2 matches at 11 bases. V trimming: 3 bases; J trimming: 4 bases; junction bases outside the gene matches: 2. Germline V lookup: CDR1 NSQYPW, CDR2 LRSPGD (reference sequence). The CDR3 runs to 14 residues. The covered CDR3 bases are TGCACCTGCAGTGCGGGACTGGGGGCTTATGAACAGTAC. This codes for CTCSAGLGAYEQY. The full-length CDR3 reads as CTCSAGLGAYEQYF.

As regards this clone: Genes here carry mouse names. The read terminates 1 residue ahead of where the CDR3 ends, so the germline J gene completes it. The chain recombines TRBV19 with TRBJ1-4; TRBD1 matches at 10 bases. V dropped 4 bases and J dropped 4; count of bases not matched to a gene: 7. The V gene's germline CDR1 is FNHDT and CDR2 SITEND (reference sequence). The CDR3 has 16 residues. CDR3 in amino acids: CASSAPRDRGNERLFF. Incomplete CDR3 DNA: TGTGCCAGCAGTGCCCCCCGGGACAGGGGCAACGAAAGATTATTT. Based on the CDR3 plus reference TRBV19 and TRBJ1-4, the full variable domain is GGIITQTPKFLIGQEGQKLTLKCQQNFNHDTMYWYRQDSGKGLRLIYYSITENDLQKGDLSEGYDASREKKSSFSLTVTSAQKNEMAVFLCASSAPRDRGNERLFFGHGTKLSVL.

As for this clone: Any gene name here is a mouse gene name. The CDR3 end falls 1 residue outside the read, so it is completed with the germline J gene. The V gene is TRBV14, the J gene TRBJ1-1; 8 bases are a match to TRBD1. This CDR3 is 13 amino acids long. Trimming took 1 base from V and 4 from J; bases not matched to a gene: 0. Germline-derived CDR1 and CDR2 are SGHDT and FRDEAV. The CDR3 loop is CASSFDRGTEVFF. The sequenced part of the CDR3 DNA is TGTGCCAGCAGTTTCGACAGGGGCACAGAAGTCTTC.